A single sample gave rise to the 32 T cell receptor beta chains below, sequenced in a study of CD8+CD57+ T cells in acquired aplastic anemia. The template for TCR beta VDJ and CDR3 sequence profiling was genomic DNA. TCRdb processed the reads anew with MiXCR; each CDR3 protein has one entry. Seen here are approximately 470,000 distinct CDR3 sequences, less than 35% observed once, and the top ten hold 0.75% to 0.95%. Individuals selected for sequencing had exhibited CD8+CD57+ cell expansion on flow cytometry. Sequenced material: sorted CD4+, CD8+, or CD8+CD57+ T cells (not recorded which) from PBMCs. The receptors were sampled from a human donor with aplastic anemia.

This clonotype was detected only a few times. At one end the junction does not follow the germline gene, possibly because of a read error. This rearrangement joins TRBV7-7 to TRBJ2-5; TRBD2 agrees at 11 bases. The germline V gene has CDR1 SSHAT and CDR2 FNYEAQ (reference sequence). The CDR3 extends over 18 amino acids. In DNA form, the CDR3 reads TGTGCTAGCAGCTACGAGACTAGCGGGGCCCCCCTACAAGAGACCCAGTACTTC. Translated: CASSYETSGAPLQETQYF.

The chain carries TRBV10-3 and TRBJ1-6, with 9 bases that match TRBD1. Germline lookup yields CDR1 ENHRY and CDR2 SYGVKD. This CDR3 is built from 14 residues. Trimming took 6 bases from V and 9 from J; bases not matched to a gene: 6. The CDR3 nucleotides read TGTGCCATCAGCGGGACAGGGCTCGGTTCACCCCTCCACTTT. The encoded protein is CAISGTGLGSPLHF.

This sequence joins TRBV24-1 and TRBJ2-3; D unresolved. Germline CDR1 and CDR2: KGHDR and SFDVKD. V was trimmed by 11 bases and J by 0 bases, leaving 14 bases between them. This CDR3 region has 14 residues. DNA for the CDR3: TGTGCCAGCAGCCAAGATTTGAGCACAGATACGCAGTATTTT. Its translation is CASSQDLSTDTQYF.

This chain uses TRBV6-1 with TRBJ2-7; D might be TRBD2 (5 bases). Trimming took off 6 bases at V and 5 bases at J, with 17 bases between the two ends. Germline values: CDR1 MNHNS, CDR2 SASEGT. This CDR3 comprises 14 residues. CDR3 bases: TGTGCCAGCAGCCAAGATCCCCTAGCTAACGAGCAGTACTTC. Its protein is CASSQDPLANEQYF.

This clonotype came up many times. The CDR3 bases are TGTGCCAGCAGCCCACCTAACAATGAAAAACTGTTTTTT. Translated, it gives CASSPPNNEKLFF. V usage is TRBV7-2 and J usage is TRBJ1-4, with D unresolved. CDR1 is SGHTA, CDR2 FQGNSA, per germline. V lost 5 bases and J 5 bases, leaving 9 bases between the germline ends. The CDR3 covers 13 residues.

The chain employs TRBV5-8 and TRBJ1-6, with no clear D. This CDR3 spans 13 amino acids. Germline loops: CDR1 SGHTS, CDR2 YDEGEE. V was trimmed by 3 bases and J by 7 bases, leaving 8 bases between them. The CDR3: CASSSASNSPLHF. In nucleotides, the CDR3 is TGTGCCAGCAGCTCAGCGAGCAATTCACCCCTCCACTTT.

This clonotype has just one count. V gene TRBV15 combines with J gene TRBJ2-5, with D perhaps TRBD2 (6 bases). This CDR3 region has 16 residues. V gave up 4 bases and J gave up 1 base, with 16 bases separating them. CDR1 is LNHNV, CDR2 YYDKDF, per germline (reference sequence). As DNA, the CDR3 is TGTGCCACCAGCAACAATAGGGGACTGGTCCAAGAGACCCAGTACTTC. As protein: CATSNNRGLVQETQYF.

The chain couples TRBV6-1 to TRBJ2-3; D not resolved. The germline CDR1 and CDR2 sequences are MNHNS and SASEGT. CDR3 length equals 14 residues. Trimming took off 3 bases at V and 0 bases at J, with 7 bases between the two ends. Written as DNA, the CDR3 is TGTGCCAGCAGTGATGTATGGAGCACAGATACGCAGTATTTT. Encoded protein: CASSDVWSTDTQYF.

The genes are TRBV7-9 and TRBJ2-2; 9 bases map to TRBD1. Germline V CDR1 and CDR2: SEHNR, FQNEAQ (reference sequence). This CDR3 has 13 residues. With V trimmed by 5 bases and J by 6 bases, 1 base remained unmatched. The CDR3 region is CASSRTGAGELFF. The CDR3 DNA follows: TGTGCCAGCAGCCGGACAGGGGCCGGGGAGCTGTTTTTT.

This chain connects TRBV15 to TRBJ1-1, with 7 nucleotides matching TRBD1. The CDR3 contains 15 residues. Trimming removed 0 bases from V and 6 bases from J; junction bases left unmatched: 7. CDR1 LNHNV and CDR2 YYDKDF come from the germline V gene (reference sequence). CDR3 sequence (DNA): TGTGCCACCAGCAGAGATCGGTCCACAGGGGCTGAAGCTTTCTTT. It yields the protein CATSRDRSTGAEAFF.

The V and J genes are TRBV20-1 and TRBJ2-1; possible D gene TRBD2, 5 bases. CDR3 size: 15 residues. The germline V gene has CDR1 DFQATT and CDR2 SNEGSKA (reference sequence). V was shortened by 5 bases and J by 0 bases, with 14 bases between the two germline ends. For the CDR3, the DNA is TGCAGTGCTCCCCTCCTGGGGAGCTCCTACAATGAGCAGTTCTTC. Protein product: CSAPLLGSSYNEQFF.

This clonotype was seen only a few times. The chain is built from TRBV5-4 and TRBJ1-1; tentative D call: TRBD1 (5 bases). Germline CDR1 reads SGHNT; CDR2 reads YYREEE (reference sequence). Trimming cost V 1 base and J 1 base, with 11 bases left between them. The CDR3 sequence is 15 residues long. CDR3: CASSLRQGRNTEAFF. The CDR3 DNA follows: TGTGCCAGCAGCTTGAGGCAGGGAAGGAACACTGAAGCTTTCTTT.

The CDR3: CASSVGTGGSSPLHF. CDR3 in DNA: TGTGCCAGTAGTGTTGGGACAGGAGGGTCGTCGCCCCTCCACTTT. This sequence joins TRBV19 and TRBJ1-6; 8 bases match TRBD1. The V segment lost 5 bases and the J segment 13 bases; nucleotides outside the gene matches: 13. The CDR3 has 15 residues. CDR1 is LNHDA and CDR2 is SQIVND in the germline V gene (reference sequence).

This clonotype was seen repeatedly, ten times or more. The chain couples TRBV9 to TRBJ1-2, with unresolved D. The V gene lost 2 bases and the J gene lost 14 bases, with 19 bases spanning the gap. This CDR3 is built from 13 residues. Germline assignment: CDR1 SGDLS and CDR2 YYNGEE. This CDR3 reads CASSVGMYMARTF. The CDR3 DNA reads TGTGCCAGCAGCGTGGGGATGTATATGGCTAGGACCTTC. Drawing the rest from reference TRBV9 and TRBJ1-2, the complete variable domain is DSGVTQTPKHLITATGQRVTLRCSPRSGDLSVYWYQQSLDQGLQFLIQYYNGEERAKGNILERFSAQQFPDLHSELNLSSLELGDSALYFCASSVGMYMARTFGSGTRLTVV.

Many counts were recorded for this clonotype. This rearrangement joins TRBV29-1 to TRBJ1-1, with a tentative D call TRBD1 (5 bases). CDR3 length: 12 amino acids. V gave up 7 bases and J gave up 3 bases, with 12 bases separating them. Looked up from germline, CDR1 is SQVTM and CDR2 is ANQGSEA. CDR3 nucleotide sequence: TGCAGCGCTGACCGGGGGGACACTGAAGCTTTCTTT. It specifies CSADRGDTEAFF.

This clonotype showed up many times. This chain joins TRBV25-1 and TRBJ1-6; perhaps TRBD1 as D (5 bases). V lost 2 bases to trimming and J lost 5 bases, with 19 bases between them. Germline lookup yields CDR1 MGHDK and CDR2 SYGVNS. CDR3 length: 18 residues. CDR3 DNA sequence: TGTGCCAGCAGTGAAAGCGGGGGACCGGTTCCGAATAATTCACCCCTCCACTTT. Residues: CASSESGGPVPNNSPLHF.

This clonotype came up many times. The chain combines TRBV12-3 or TRBV12-4 with TRBJ1-4; possibly TRBD1 for D (5 bases). V lost 2 bases to trimming and J lost 8 bases, with 15 bases between them. This CDR3 contains 15 residues. The CDR3, as DNA: TGTGCCAGCAGTTTATTTGGCAGGGCTGACGAAAAACTGTTTTTT. Translating gives CASSLFGRADEKLFF.

This clonotype has a count of ten or more. The chain recombines TRBV10-3 with TRBJ1-6; a possible D gene is TRBD1 (5 bases). The CDR3 contains 15 residues. Germline V gives CDR1 ENHRY, CDR2 SYGVKD. V lost 3 bases and J 8 bases, leaving 14 bases between the germline ends. The chain's CDR3 is CAISESPGGDSPLHF. The CDR3 region has the DNA TGTGCCATCAGTGAATCTCCGGGGGGGGATTCACCCCTCCACTTT.

The V gene is TRBV19, the J gene TRBJ2-3; a weak D match, TRBD2 (5 bases). The CDR3 contains 16 residues. Germline CDR1 is LNHDA and CDR2 is SQIVND (reference sequence). Trimming pared 8 bases from V and 4 bases from J, leaving 22 bases between. In DNA form, the CDR3 reads TGTGCCAGTGGACTGGCTGCGGGCCTGAGGCCAGATACGCAGTATTTT. This translates into CASGLAAGLRPDTQYF.

This clonotype was seen repeatedly, ten times or more. The CDR3 loop is CASSTDRAQHF. The CDR3 DNA reads as TGTGCCAGTAGTACAGACAGGGCCCAGCATTTT. This chain connects TRBV19 to TRBJ1-5; 7 bases align to TRBD1. The CDR3 contains 11 residues. J lost 11 bases, V lost 4 bases, and 2 bases had no gene match. CDR1 LNHDA and CDR2 SQIVND come from the germline V gene (reference sequence).

This clonotype was picked up one time. The chain is built from TRBV10-3 and TRBJ1-2; no clear D. V was clipped by 0 bases and J by 12 bases, with 17 bases between them. The germline V gene encodes CDR1 ENHRY and CDR2 SYGVKD. This CDR3 is built from 14 residues. The CDR3 DNA reads as TGTGCCATCAGTGAGTCGTCGGGTTCGTCCGGAAACACCTTC. This encodes CAISESSGSSGNTF.

This clonotype was seen many times. The chain joins TRBV10-3 to TRBJ2-7, with 9 bases lining up with TRBD1. The CDR3 spans 14 residues. The junction had 4 bases not matched to a gene; V was cut back by 4 bases and J by 3 bases. Germline CDR1 and CDR2: ENHRY and SYGVKD. The CDR3 region has the DNA TGTGCCATCAGTGGAACAGGGGGCAACTACGAGCAGTACTTC. It encodes CAISGTGGNYEQYF.

This clonotype has at least ten counts. The rearrangement joins TRBV25-1 to TRBJ1-5; D might be TRBD1 (6 bases). Germline CDR1 is MGHDK and CDR2 is SYGVNS. Deletions cut 2 bases from V and 2 bases from J, with 10 bases between. This CDR3 contains 15 residues. In DNA form, the CDR3 reads TGTGCCAGCAGTGAAGCCGGGGGCGGCAATCAGCCCCAGCATTTT. Translating it yields CASSEAGGGNQPQHF.

The rearrangement links TRBV4-1 to TRBJ1-6; D is uncertain. The V end lost 1 base, the J end lost 0 bases, and 10 bases lay between the germline ends. Germline values: CDR1 MGHRA, CDR2 YSYEKL. The CDR3 sequence is 17 residues long. CDR3 bases: TGCGCCAGCAGCCAAGTGGAGACGAGCTCCTATAATTCACCCCTCCACTTT. This translates into CASSQVETSSYNSPLHF.

The rearrangement joins TRBV29-1 to TRBJ1-2; no reliable D call. Trimming stripped 1 base from V and 3 bases from J, with 9 bases between. Per germline, CDR1 SQVTM and CDR2 ANQGSEA. This CDR3 has 13 residues. CDR3 protein: CSVEGFTDYGYTF. Here the CDR3 DNA reads TGCAGCGTTGAAGGTTTCACGGACTATGGCTACACCTTC.

This clonotype was counted at least ten times. The V and J genes are TRBV6-1 and TRBJ2-7, with a weak D call TRBD2 (5 bases). Germline loops: CDR1 MNHNS, CDR2 SASEGT. CDR3 length equals 14 residues. V lost 5 bases to trimming and J lost 2 bases, with 13 bases between them. Here the CDR3 DNA reads TGTGCCAGCAGTCTCTCCGGAGGCCCCTACGAGCAGTACTTC. It translates to CASSLSGGPYEQYF.

This clonotype has only a few counts. The DNA is omitted, as the CDR3 cannot be located on it reliably, and the CDR3 follows TCRdb's listing. This sequence joins TRBV10-3 and TRBJ1-5. From its first to its last residue, the CDR3 has 12 amino acids. Germline V gives CDR1 ENHRY, CDR2 SYGVKD. The CDR3 is CAISSSGQPQHF.

This chain links TRBV12-3 or TRBV12-4 with TRBJ1-3; D perhaps matches TRBD1 (5 bases). This CDR3 is built from 17 residues. The V end lost 7 bases, the J end lost 4 bases, and 23 bases lay between the germline ends. The CDR3 DNA sequence: TGTGCCAGCATCCCTTGGGTTGGGGCCCAGGGAGGAAACACCATATATTTT. The encoded protein is CASIPWVGAQGGNTIYF.

A note on this clonotype: A much larger clone differs by one base, so this may be a read error. The chain combines TRBV7-2 with TRBJ2-7; D assignment may be TRBD1 or TRBD2 (5 bases each). Germline CDR1 is SGHTA and CDR2 is FQGNSA. The CDR3 length is 14 residues. The CDR3 nucleotides read TGTCCCAGCAGCTTAGGGGAGTTGGGCTACGAGCAGTACTTC. Its translation: CPSSLGELGYEQYF. Full variable domain (outside the CDR3, taken from reference TRBV7-2 and TRBJ2-7): GAGVSQSPSNKVTEKGKDVELRCDPISGHTALYWYRQSLGQGLEFLIYFQGNSAPDKSGLPSDRFSAERTGGSVSTLTIQRTQQEDSAVYLCPSSLGELGYEQYFGPGTRLTVT.

With regard to this clonotype: This may stem from a read error, because a much larger clone lies one nucleotide away. This sequence joins TRBV2 and TRBJ2-5; TRBD2 aligns across 10 bases. The CDR3 is made up of 15 amino acids. Germline V gives CDR1 SNHLY, CDR2 FYNNEI. J gave up 4 bases and V 6 bases, and 8 bases lay outside the gene matches. CDR3 in amino acids: CASRGLAGVVETQYF. The CDR3, as DNA: TGTGCCAGCAGGGGGCTAGCGGGAGTAGTAGAGACCCAGTACTTC. Complete variable domain (other parts from reference TRBV2 and TRBJ2-5): EPEVTQTPSHQVTQMGQEVILRCVPISNHLYFYWYRQILGQKVEFLVSFYNNEISEKSEIFDDQFSVERPDGSNFTLKIRSTKLEDSAMYFCASRGLAGVVETQYFGPGTRLLVL.

This clonotype showed up many times. The chain carries TRBV29-1 and TRBJ1-2; 10 positions agree with TRBD1. CDR1 SQVTM and CDR2 ANQGSEA come from the germline V gene. J gave up 2 bases and V 6 bases, and 6 bases lay outside the gene matches. The CDR3 length is 14 residues. The CDR3: CSVDGTGENYGYTF. CDR3 sequence (DNA): TGCAGCGTCGACGGGACAGGGGAAAACTATGGCTACACCTTC.

In regard to this clonotype: Being one base from a much bigger clone, this may be a read error. The rearrangement links TRBV20-1 to TRBJ2-7, with 8 bases fitting TRBD1. Germline loops: CDR1 DFQATT, CDR2 SNEGSKA (reference sequence). The CDR3 has 14 residues. The CDR3 here is CSAKGGQGAYERYF. CDR3 coding DNA: TGCAGTGCTAAAGGGGGGCAGGGGGCCTACGAGCGGTACTTC.